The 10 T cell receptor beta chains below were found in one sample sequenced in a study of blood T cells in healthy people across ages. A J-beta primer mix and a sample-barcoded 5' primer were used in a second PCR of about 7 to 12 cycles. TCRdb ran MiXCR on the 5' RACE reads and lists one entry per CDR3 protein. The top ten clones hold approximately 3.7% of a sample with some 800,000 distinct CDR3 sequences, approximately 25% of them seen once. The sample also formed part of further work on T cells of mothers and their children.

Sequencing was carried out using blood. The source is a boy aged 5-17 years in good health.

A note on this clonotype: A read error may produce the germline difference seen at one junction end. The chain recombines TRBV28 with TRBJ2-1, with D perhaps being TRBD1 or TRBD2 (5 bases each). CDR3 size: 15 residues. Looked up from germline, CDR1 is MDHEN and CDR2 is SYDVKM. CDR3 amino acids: CASSLPGTPKETPYF. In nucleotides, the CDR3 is TGTGCCAGCAGCCTGCCGGGGACCCCCAAAGAGACCCCGTACTTC.

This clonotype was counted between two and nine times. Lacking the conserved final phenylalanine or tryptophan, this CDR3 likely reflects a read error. This chain's CDR3 is CSVERWGLAAQETQYL. DNA for the CDR3: TGCAGCGTTGAACGGTGGGGACTAGCGGCCCAAGAGACCCAGTACCTC. The V and J genes are TRBV29-1 and TRBJ2-5; 11 bases fit TRBD2. This CDR3 is 16 amino acids long. Germline CDR1 is SQVTM and CDR2 is ANQGSEA. Unmatched junction bases numbered 6, after V lost 2 bases and J lost 1 base.

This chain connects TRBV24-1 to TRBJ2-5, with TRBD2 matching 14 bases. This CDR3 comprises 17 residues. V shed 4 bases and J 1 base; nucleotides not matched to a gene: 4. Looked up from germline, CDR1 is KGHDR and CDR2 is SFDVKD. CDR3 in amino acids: CATSDGTSGRLQETQYF. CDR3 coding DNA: TGTGCCACCAGTGACGGGACTAGCGGGAGACTCCAAGAGACCCAGTACTTC.

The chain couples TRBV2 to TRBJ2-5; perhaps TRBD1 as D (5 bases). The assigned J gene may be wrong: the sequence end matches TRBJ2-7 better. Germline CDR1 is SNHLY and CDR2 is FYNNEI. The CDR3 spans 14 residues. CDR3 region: CASSDQGTGYEQYF. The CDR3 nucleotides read TGTGCCAGCAGTGACCAGGGCACCGGCTACGAGCAGTACTTC.

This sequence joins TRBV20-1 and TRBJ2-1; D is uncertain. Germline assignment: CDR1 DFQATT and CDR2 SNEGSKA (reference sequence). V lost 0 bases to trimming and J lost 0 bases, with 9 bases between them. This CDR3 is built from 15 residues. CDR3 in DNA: TGCAGTGCTAGAGATTGGGGTCCCTCCTACAATGAGCAGTTCTTC. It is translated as CSARDWGPSYNEQFF.

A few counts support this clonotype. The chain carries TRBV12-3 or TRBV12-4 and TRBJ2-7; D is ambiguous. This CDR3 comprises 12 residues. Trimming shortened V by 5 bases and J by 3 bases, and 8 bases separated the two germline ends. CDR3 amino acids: CASSPNHYEQYF. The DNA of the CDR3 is TGTGCCAGCAGTCCCAACCACTACGAGCAGTACTTC.

The CDR3 DNA follows: TGTGCCAGCAGCTTAGCCCCCGGGACAGGCGAGTACGAGCAGTACTTC. Translating it yields CASSLAPGTGEYEQYF. V is TRBV7-8 and J is TRBJ2-7, with 8 bases aligning to TRBD1. Germline trimming cut 0 bases from V and 4 bases from J; bases unmatched to any gene: 8. Germline V gene data show CDR1 as SGHVS and CDR2 as FQNEAQ. The CDR3 extends over 16 amino acids. The full variable domain, its missing parts supplied by reference TRBV7-8 and TRBJ2-7, is GAGVSQSPRYKVAKRGQDVALRCDPISGHVSLFWYQQALGQGPEFLTYFQNEAQLDKSGLPSDRFFAERPEGSVSTLKIQRTQQEDSAVYLCASSLAPGTGEYEQYFGPGTRLTVT.

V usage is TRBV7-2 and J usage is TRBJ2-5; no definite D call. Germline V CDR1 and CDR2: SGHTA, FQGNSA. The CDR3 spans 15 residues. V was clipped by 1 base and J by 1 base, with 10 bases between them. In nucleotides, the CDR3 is TGTGCCAGCAGCTTAGGTTCGGCTATCCAAGAGACCCAGTACTTC. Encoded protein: CASSLGSAIQETQYF.

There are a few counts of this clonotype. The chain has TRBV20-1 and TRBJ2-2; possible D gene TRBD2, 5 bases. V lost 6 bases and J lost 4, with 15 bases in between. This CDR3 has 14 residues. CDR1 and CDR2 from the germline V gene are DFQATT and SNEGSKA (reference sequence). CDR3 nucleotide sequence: TGCAGTGCCAGGACTCCTGAGGGCACCGGGGAGCTGTTTTTT. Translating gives CSARTPEGTGELFF.

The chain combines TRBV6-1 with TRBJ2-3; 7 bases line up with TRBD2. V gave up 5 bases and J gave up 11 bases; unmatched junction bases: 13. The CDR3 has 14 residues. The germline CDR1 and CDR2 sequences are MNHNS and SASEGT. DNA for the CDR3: TGTGCCAGCAGTCAGGCTCGGGGACTAATGGGGCAGTATTTT. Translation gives CASSQARGLMGQYF.